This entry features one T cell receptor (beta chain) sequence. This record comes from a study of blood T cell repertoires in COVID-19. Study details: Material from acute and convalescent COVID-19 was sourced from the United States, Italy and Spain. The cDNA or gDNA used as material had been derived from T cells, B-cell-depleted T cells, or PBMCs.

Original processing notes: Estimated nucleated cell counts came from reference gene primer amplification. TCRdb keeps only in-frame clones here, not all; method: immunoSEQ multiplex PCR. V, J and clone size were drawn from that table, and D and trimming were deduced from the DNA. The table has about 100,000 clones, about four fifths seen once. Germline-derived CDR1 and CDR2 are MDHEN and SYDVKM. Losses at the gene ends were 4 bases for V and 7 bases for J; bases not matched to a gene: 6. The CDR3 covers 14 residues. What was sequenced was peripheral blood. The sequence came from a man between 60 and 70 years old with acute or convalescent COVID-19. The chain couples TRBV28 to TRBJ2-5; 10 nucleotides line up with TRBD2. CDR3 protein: CASSSSGRSRTQYF. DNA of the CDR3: TGTGCCAGCAGTTCTAGCGGGAGAAGTAGGACCCAGTACTTC.